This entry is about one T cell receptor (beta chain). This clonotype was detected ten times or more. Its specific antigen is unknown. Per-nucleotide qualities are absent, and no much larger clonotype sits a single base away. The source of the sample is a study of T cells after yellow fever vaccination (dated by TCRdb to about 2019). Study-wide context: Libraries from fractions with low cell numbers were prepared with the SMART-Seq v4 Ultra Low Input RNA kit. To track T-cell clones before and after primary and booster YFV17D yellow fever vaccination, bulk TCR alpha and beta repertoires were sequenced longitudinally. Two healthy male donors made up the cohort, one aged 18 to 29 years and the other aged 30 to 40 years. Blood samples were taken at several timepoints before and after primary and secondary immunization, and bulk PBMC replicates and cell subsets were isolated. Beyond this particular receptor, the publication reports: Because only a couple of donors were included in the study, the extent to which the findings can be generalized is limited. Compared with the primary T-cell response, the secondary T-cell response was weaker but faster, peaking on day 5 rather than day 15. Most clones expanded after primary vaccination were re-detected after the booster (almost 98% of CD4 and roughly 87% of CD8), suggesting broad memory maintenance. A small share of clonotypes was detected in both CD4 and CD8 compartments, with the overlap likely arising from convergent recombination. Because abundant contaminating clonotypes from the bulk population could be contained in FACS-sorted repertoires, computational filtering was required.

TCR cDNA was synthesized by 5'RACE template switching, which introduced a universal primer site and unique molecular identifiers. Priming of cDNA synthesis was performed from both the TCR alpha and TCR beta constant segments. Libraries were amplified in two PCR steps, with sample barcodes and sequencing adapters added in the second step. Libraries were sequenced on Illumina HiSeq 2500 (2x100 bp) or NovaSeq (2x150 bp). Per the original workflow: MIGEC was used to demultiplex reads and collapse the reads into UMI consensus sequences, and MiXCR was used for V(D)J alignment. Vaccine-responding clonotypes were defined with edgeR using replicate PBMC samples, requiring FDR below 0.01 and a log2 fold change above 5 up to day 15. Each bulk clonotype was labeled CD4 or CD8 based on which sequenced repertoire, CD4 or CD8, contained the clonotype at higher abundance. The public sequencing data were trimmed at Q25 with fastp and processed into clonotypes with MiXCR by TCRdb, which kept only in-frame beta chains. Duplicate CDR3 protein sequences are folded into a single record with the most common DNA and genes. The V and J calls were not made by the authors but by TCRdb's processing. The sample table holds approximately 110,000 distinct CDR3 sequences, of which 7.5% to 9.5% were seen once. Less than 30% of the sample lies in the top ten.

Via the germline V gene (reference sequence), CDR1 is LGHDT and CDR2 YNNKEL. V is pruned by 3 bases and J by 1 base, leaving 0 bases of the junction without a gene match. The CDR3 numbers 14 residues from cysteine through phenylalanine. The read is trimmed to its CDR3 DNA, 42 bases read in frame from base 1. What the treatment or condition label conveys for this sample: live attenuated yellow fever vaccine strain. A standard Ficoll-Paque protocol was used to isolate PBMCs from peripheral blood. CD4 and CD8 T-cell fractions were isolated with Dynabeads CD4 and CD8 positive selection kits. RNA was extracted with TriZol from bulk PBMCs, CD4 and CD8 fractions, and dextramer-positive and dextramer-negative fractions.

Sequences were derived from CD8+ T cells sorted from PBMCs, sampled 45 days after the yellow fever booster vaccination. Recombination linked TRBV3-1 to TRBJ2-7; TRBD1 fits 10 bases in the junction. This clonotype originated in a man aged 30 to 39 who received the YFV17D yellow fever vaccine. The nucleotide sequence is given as TGTGCCAGCAGCCAGGGACAGGGGTCCTACGAGCAGTACTTC. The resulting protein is CASSQGQGSYEQYF.